The clone carrying this T cell receptor beta chain was seen a few times. Germline CDR1 and CDR2: SGDLS and YYNGEE. With V trimmed by 4 bases and J by 4 bases, 3 bases remained unmatched. CDR3 size: 13 residues. Libraries were prepared by immunoSEQ multiplex PCR; TCRdb keeps only in-frame clonotypes and omits some of them. The data contain 60,000 to 70,000 clones, nearly 85% of them singletons. These data originate in a study of blood T cell repertoires in COVID-19. The chain carries TRBV9 and TRBJ1-1; 8 nucleotides match TRBD1. The sequence came from a human donor in a cohort sampled during active COVID-19. The specimen sequenced was peripheral blood. The CDR3 DNA reads as TGTGCCAGCAGCCAAGACAGGGGCACTGAAGCTTTCTTT. Translating it yields CASSQDRGTEAFF.